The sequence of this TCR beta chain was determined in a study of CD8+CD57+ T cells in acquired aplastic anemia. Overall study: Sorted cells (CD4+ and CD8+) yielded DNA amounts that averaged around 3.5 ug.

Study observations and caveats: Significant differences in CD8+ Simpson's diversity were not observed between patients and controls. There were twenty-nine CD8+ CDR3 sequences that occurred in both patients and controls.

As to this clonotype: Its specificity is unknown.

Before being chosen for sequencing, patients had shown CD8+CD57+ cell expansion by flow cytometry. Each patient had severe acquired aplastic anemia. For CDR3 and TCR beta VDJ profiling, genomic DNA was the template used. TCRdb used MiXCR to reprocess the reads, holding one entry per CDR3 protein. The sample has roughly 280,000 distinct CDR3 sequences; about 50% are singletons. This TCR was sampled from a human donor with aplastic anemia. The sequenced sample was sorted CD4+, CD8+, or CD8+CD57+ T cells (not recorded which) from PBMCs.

In nucleotides, the CDR3 is TGTGCCAGTAGTATAACGACAGGGGGCTACACCTTC. Encoded protein: CASSITTGGYTF. The rearrangement joins TRBV19 to TRBJ1-2; 7 nucleotides agree with TRBD1. The CDR3 loop spans 12 amino acids. V lost 2 bases, J lost 8 bases, and 2 bases stayed unmatched. CDR1 and CDR2 from the germline V gene are LNHDA and SQIVND (reference sequence).